These 4 T cell receptor beta chains share one sample of origin, sequenced in a study of T cell repertoires in cytomegalovirus infection. Their recognized antigens are unknown. TCRdb called the reads again in MiXCR, with one record for every CDR3 protein. The sample comprises about half a million distinct CDR3 sequences, 30% to 40% of which are singletons, and about a sixth rests with the top ten. Sequenced material: cultured PBMCs, taken from culture after CMV antigen stimulation. These TCRs come from a human donor in good health (CMV status not recorded). Some clones in this sample may be carry-over from other donors' samples.

This sequence joins TRBV4-2 and TRBJ2-7; 7 bases align to TRBD1. The V gene end was trimmed by 4 bases and the J gene end by 3 bases; junction bases not matched to a gene: 6. The CDR3 has 14 amino acids. Per germline, CDR1 LGHNA and CDR2 YNFKEQ. The CDR3 loop reads CASSPGQDNYEQYF. In DNA form, the CDR3 reads TGTGCCAGCAGCCCCGGACAGGATAACTACGAGCAGTACTTC.

There are a few counts of this clonotype. CDR3 protein: CASSTRDGYEQYF. CDR3 bases: TGTGCCAGCTCAACTCGGGACGGCTACGAGCAGTACTTC. The chain couples TRBV18 to TRBJ2-7; perhaps D is TRBD1 or TRBD2 (5 bases each). CDR3 length equals 13 residues. Germline V gives CDR1 KGHSH, CDR2 LQKENI. Trimming took off 5 bases at V and 3 bases at J, with 11 bases between the two ends.

The chain is built from TRBV7-2 and TRBJ2-3; 9 nucleotides align to TRBD2. Per germline, CDR1 SGHTA and CDR2 FQGNSA. The CDR3 contains 16 residues. V lost 5 bases to trimming and J lost 7 bases; unmatched junction nucleotides: 13. The CDR3 nucleotides are TGTGCCAGCAGCGAATGGGCTAGCGGGGTCTACAATACGCAGTATTTT. Translating gives CASSEWASGVYNTQYF.

The chain employs TRBV7-2 and TRBJ1-6; D may be TRBD1 (6 bases). CDR1 and CDR2 (germline): SGHTA, FQGNSA. The CDR3 runs to 14 residues. The germline V and J ends were trimmed by 5 bases and 7 bases, with 12 bases remaining between them. This chain's CDR3 is CASSARTANSPLHF. CDR3 DNA sequence: TGTGCCAGCAGCGCCCGGACAGCAAATTCACCCCTCCACTTT. Variable domain in full (rest from reference TRBV7-2 and TRBJ1-6): GAGVSQSPSNKVTEKGKDVELRCDPISGHTALYWYRQSLGQGLEFLIYFQGNSAPDKSGLPSDRFSAERTGGSVSTLTIQRTQQEDSAVYLCASSARTANSPLHFGNGTRLTVT.